This T cell receptor (beta chain) was sequenced during a study of Ad26.COV2.S vaccination and SARS-CoV-2 variants. Study background: Donor allocation was to the COV1001 Ad26.COV2.S trial arm. Ad26.COV2.S was injected intramuscularly once or twice, 56 days apart.

Germline CDR1 LNHDA, CDR2 SQIVND (reference sequence). V was cut by 3 bases and J by 0 bases, with 9 bases left in between. This CDR3 has 15 amino acids. This sample's treatment: 15 to 20 received Ad26.COV2.S at low or high dose, single or two shots; five or six received placebo; per-sample allocation not given. Material that was analyzed had been drawn on day 63 after the first vaccine or placebo injection. The protocol was immunoSEQ multiplex PCR, while the TCRdb copy is restricted to in-frame clones and leaves out a portion. This table has 350,000 to 500,000 clones, about 90% appearing once. Specimen: peripheral blood, collected in a trial of Ad26.COV2.S vaccine versus placebo. This receptor was taken from a person between 18 and 65 years old who received the Ad26.COV2.S COVID-19 vaccine or a placebo. The rearrangement uses TRBV19 and TRBJ2-1, with D perhaps matching TRBD1 or TRBD2 (5 bases each). The CDR3 region is CASSITGTSYNEQFF. CDR3 sequence (DNA): TGTGCCAGTAGTATTACGGGGACCTCCTACAATGAGCAGTTCTTC.